Sequencing of this T cell receptor beta chain was carried out in a study of control samples from healthy donors and cancer patients. Germline CDR1 and CDR2: LNHDA and SQIVND (reference sequence). J lost 2 bases, V lost 5 bases, and 7 bases had no gene match. CDR3 length: 16 amino acids. Clones were sequenced by immunoSEQ multiplex PCR, and TCRdb holds only the in-frame ones, with some missing. The sample carries approximately 94,000 clones, about 86% recorded once. Sequences were obtained from blood. The TCR sequence derives from a woman aged 45-65 years in good health. The J gene is TRBJ2-7, the V gene TRBV19, with 12 bases fitting TRBD2. CDR3 region: CASSVSTSGGPYEQYF. The CDR3 DNA reads as TGTGCCAGTAGTGTCTCAACTAGCGGGGGGCCCTACGAGCAGTACTTC.